The table lists the clone carrying this TCR beta chain with a few counts. Its antigen is still unknown. TCRdb fed the RT-PCR reads into MiXCR, producing one record per CDR3 protein. This sample has over 650,000 distinct CDR3 sequences, with 15% to 20% found just once. Per germline, CDR1 SEHNR and CDR2 FQNEAQ (reference sequence). The CDR3 runs 17 residues. Trimming cost V 1 base and J 5 bases; bases outside gene matches: 12. The data are from a study of response to subunit inactivated influenza vaccine. Study-level results: The authors suggested that every seasonal influenza vaccination recruits few new T cells.

Material: PBMCs from blood, obtained 5 days after vaccination. This clonotype was obtained from a middle-aged man who received an inactivated influenza vaccine. This chain links TRBV7-9 with TRBJ2-5, with TRBD2 identical over 8 bases. Here the CDR3 DNA reads TGTGCCAGCAGCTTAGGGTCTCCCGGGAGGGCCGGGGAGACCCAGTACTTC. Translating it yields CASSLGSPGRAGETQYF.